This paragraph covers one T cell receptor (beta chain) sequence. Original methodology: How many nucleated cells were present was estimated from reference gene primer amplification. The repertoire was sequenced with immunoSEQ multiplex PCR; TCRdb's copy has only in-frame clones and lacks some. V, J and clone size derive from that table, while D and trimming were established from the DNA sequence. The data hold about 200,000 clones, with about 90% observed a single time. The CDR3 contains 15 residues. With 2 bases clipped from V and 4 bases from J, the junction kept 3 bases outside the gene matches. Germline loops: CDR1 MGHDK, CDR2 SYGVNS. The source of the sample is a study of blood T cell repertoires in COVID-19. At the level of the study: Sites across the United States, Italy and Spain contributed samples from acute and convalescent COVID-19. In each case, the material was cDNA or gDNA derived from T cells, B-cell-depleted T cells, or PBMCs.

This receptor was obtained from a man aged 55-75 years with active or convalescent COVID-19. Material: peripheral blood. The chain couples TRBV25-1 to TRBJ2-3; the match to TRBD2 covers 10 bases. This CDR3 is CASSETSGASDTQYF. The DNA of the CDR3 is TGTGCCAGCAGTGAAACTAGCGGGGCGTCAGATACGCAGTATTTT.